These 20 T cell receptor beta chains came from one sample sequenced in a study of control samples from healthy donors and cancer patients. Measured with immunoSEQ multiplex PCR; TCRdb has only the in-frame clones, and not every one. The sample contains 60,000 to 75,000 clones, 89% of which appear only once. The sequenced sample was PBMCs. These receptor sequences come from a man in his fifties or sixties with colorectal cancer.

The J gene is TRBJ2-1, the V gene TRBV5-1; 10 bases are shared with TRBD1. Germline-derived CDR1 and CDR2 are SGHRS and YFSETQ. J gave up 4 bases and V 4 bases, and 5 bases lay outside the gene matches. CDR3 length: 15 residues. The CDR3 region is CASSQRQGAYNEQFF. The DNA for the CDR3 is TGCGCCAGCAGCCAGCGACAGGGGGCTTACAATGAGCAGTTCTTC.

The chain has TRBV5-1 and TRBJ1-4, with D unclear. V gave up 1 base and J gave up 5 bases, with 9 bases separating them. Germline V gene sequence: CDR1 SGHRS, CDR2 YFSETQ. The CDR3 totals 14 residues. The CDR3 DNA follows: TGCGCCAGCAGCTTGTCTAACCCAAATGAAAAACTGTTTTTT. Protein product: CASSLSNPNEKLFF.

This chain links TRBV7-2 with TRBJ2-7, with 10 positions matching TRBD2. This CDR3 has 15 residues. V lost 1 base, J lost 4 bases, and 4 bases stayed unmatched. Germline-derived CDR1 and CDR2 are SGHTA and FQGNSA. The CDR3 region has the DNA TGTGCCAGCAGCTTAGAGCGGGGGGGACTGTACGAGCAGTACTTC. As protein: CASSLERGGLYEQYF.

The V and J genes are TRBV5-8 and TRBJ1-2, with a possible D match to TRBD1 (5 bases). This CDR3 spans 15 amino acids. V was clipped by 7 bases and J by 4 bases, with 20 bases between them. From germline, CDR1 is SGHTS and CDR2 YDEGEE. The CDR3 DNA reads TGTGCCAGCCATTCCTCTGGTGGGGGGGGCTATGGCTACACCTTC. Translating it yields CASHSSGGGGYGYTF.

The CDR3 DNA reads as TGTGCCAGTAGTATAGTGGGACCGGGCGGCACAGATACGCAGTATTTT. It codes for CASSIVGPGGTDTQYF. This chain joins TRBV19 and TRBJ2-3; D is perhaps TRBD1 or TRBD2 (5 bases each). The CDR3 is 16 amino acids. Germline V CDR1 and CDR2: LNHDA, SQIVND (reference sequence). Trimming took off 1 base at V and 1 base at J, with 12 bases between the two ends. Full variable domain (rest looked up from reference TRBV19 and TRBJ2-3): DGGITQSPKYLFRKEGQNVTLSCEQNLNHDAMYWYRQDPGQGLRLIYYSQIVNDFQKGDIAEGYSVSREKKESFPLTVTSAQKNPTAFYLCASSIVGPGGTDTQYFGPGTRLTVL.

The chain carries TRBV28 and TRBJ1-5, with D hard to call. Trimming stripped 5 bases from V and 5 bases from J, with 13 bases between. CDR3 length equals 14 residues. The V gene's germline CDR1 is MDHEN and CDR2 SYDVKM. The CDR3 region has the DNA TGTGCCAGCAGTCAACCCCCCGGGGATCAGCCCCAGCATTTT. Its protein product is CASSQPPGDQPQHF.

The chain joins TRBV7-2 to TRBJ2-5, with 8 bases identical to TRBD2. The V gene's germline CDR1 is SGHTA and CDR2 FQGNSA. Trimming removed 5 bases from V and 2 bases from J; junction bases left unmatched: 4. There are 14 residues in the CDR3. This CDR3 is CASSQSGGQETQYF. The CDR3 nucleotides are TGTGCCAGCAGCCAGAGCGGGGGACAAGAGACCCAGTACTTC. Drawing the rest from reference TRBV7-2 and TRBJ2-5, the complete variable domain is GAGVSQSPSNKVTEKGKDVELRCDPISGHTALYWYRQSLGQGLEFLIYFQGNSAPDKSGLPSDRFSAERTGGSVSTLTIQRTQQEDSAVYLCASSQSGGQETQYFGPGTRLLVL.

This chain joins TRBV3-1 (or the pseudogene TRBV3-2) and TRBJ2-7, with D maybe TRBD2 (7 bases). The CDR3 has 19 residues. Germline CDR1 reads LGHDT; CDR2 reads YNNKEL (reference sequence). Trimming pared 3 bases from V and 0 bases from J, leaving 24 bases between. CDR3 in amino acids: CASSHGFLMGGPNSYEQYF. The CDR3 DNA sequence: TGTGCCAGCAGCCATGGATTCTTGATGGGGGGGCCAAACTCCTACGAGCAGTACTTC.

CDR3 bases: TGTGCCAGCAGTTCCACCCACGGTGTGGATACGCAGTATTTT. Translated: CASSSTHGVDTQYF. The chain recombines TRBV6-5 with TRBJ2-3; no reliable D call. Germline V lookup: CDR1 MNHEY, CDR2 SVGAGI. This CDR3 has 14 amino acids. Trimming left V 4 bases short and J 6 bases short, with 14 bases between.

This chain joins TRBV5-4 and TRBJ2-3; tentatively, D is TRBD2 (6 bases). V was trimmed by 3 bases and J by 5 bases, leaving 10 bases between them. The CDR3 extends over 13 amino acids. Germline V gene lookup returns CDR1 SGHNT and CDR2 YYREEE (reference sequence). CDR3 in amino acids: CASSYGTRDTQYF. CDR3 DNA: TGTGCCAGCAGCTACGGGACTCGAGATACGCAGTATTTT. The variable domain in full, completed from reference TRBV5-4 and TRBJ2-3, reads ETGVTQSPTHLIKTRGQQVTLRCSSQSGHNTVSWYQQALGQGPQFIFQYYREEENGRGNFPPRFSGLQFPNYSSELNVNALELDDSALYLCASSYGTRDTQYFGPGTRLTVL.

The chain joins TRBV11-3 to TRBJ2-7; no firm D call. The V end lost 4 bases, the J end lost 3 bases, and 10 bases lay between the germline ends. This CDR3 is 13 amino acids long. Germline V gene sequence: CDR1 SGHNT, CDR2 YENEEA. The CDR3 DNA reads TGTGCCAGCAGCTCCCCCCGTTACTACGAGCAGTACTTC. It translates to CASSSPRYYEQYF.

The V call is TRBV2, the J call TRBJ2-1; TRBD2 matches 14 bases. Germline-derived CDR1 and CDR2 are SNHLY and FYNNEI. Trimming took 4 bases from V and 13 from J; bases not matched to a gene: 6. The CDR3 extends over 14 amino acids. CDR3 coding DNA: TGTGCCAGCAGTGGACTAGCGGGGGGGCCCCGCCAGTTCTTC. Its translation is CASSGLAGGPRQFF.

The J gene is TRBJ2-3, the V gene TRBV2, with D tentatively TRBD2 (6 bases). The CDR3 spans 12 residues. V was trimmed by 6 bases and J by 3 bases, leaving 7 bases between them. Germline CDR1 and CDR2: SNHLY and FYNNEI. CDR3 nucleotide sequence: TGTGCCAGCAGCCGGGGGACAGATACGCAGTATTTT. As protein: CASSRGTDTQYF.

The CDR3 sequence: CASSLVGYEQYF. The CDR3 DNA is TGTGCCAGCAGCTTAGTTGGGTACGAGCAGTACTTC. The chain uses TRBV7-9 and TRBJ2-7; unclear D gene. Trimming stripped 1 base from V and 4 bases from J, with 5 bases between. The CDR3 loop spans 12 amino acids. Germline CDR1 reads SEHNR; CDR2 reads FQNEAQ (reference sequence).

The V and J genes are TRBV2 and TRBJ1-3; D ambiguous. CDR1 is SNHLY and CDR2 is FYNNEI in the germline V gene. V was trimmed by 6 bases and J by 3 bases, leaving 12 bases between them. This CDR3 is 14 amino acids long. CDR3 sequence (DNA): TGTGCCAGCAGGACATCAGGAGGTGGAAACACCATATATTTT. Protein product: CASRTSGGGNTIYF.

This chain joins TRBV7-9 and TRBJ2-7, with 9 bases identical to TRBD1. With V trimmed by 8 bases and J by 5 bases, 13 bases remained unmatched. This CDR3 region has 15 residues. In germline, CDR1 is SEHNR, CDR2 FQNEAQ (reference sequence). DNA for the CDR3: TGTGCCAGCGGACAGGGGACGGCAGCCGTAAACGAGCAGTACTTC. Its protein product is CASGQGTAAVNEQYF.

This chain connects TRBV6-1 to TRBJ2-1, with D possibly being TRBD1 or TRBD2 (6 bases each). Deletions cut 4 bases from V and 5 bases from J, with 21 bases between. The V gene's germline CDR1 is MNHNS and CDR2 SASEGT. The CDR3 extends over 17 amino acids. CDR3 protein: CASSAYRGHVGNNEQFF. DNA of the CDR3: TGTGCCAGCAGTGCATACCGGGGGCACGTCGGGAACAATGAGCAGTTCTTC.

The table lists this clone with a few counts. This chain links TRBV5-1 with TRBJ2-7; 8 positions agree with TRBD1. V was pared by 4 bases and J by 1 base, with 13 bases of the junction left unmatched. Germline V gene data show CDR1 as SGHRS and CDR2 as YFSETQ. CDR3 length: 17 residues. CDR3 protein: CASSERQGRFFSYEQYF. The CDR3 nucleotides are TGCGCCAGCAGCGAGCGACAGGGGAGGTTCTTTTCCTACGAGCAGTACTTC.

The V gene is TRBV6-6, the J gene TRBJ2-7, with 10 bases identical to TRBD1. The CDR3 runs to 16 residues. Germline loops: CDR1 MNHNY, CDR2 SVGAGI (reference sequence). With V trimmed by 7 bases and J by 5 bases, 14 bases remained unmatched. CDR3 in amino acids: CASTQPPGTGDNEQYF. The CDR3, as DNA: TGTGCCAGCACCCAACCGCCGGGGACAGGGGATAACGAGCAGTACTTC.

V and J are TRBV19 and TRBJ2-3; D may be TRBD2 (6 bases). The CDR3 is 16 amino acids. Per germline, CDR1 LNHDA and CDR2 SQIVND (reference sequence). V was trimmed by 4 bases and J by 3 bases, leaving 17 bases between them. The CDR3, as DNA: TGTGCCAGTAGTAGGGCGGGGACCGGGGGAACAGATACGCAGTATTTT. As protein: CASSRAGTGGTDTQYF.